This TCR beta chain comes out of a study of T-cell reconstitution after alpha-beta-depleted transplantation in children. Unique molecular identifiers were built into the TCRbeta library. TCRdb redid the calling of the PCR reads with MiXCR, one entry per CDR3 protein. The sample records about 440,000 distinct CDR3 sequences, around two fifths being singletons. Germline-derived CDR1 and CDR2 are SGHAT and FQNNGV. Trimming took 6 bases from V and 0 from J, leaving 10 bases between them. This CDR3 is built from 14 residues. The sequencing used PBMCs, collected before TCRalphabeta/CD19-depleted stem cell transplant. The chain carries TRBV11-2 and TRBJ2-3; D gene unclear. The TCR originated in a girl aged 2 to 10 with aplastic anemia, due to receive a stem cell transplant. CDR3 residues: CASSWALSTDTQYF. CDR3 in DNA: TGTGCCAGCAGTTGGGCTCTTAGCACAGATACGCAGTATTTT.